The sequence of this T cell receptor (beta chain) was determined in a study of blood T cell repertoires in COVID-19. Study as a whole: T cells, B-cell-depleted T cells, or PBMCs supplied cDNA or gDNA.

The assay was immunoSEQ multiplex PCR, and TCRdb's table has in-frame clones only and misses some. Here the sample spans 150,000 to 200,000 clones, about 85% being singletons. Losses at the gene ends were 5 bases for V and 4 bases for J; bases not matched to a gene: 3. This CDR3 has 14 amino acids. Germline V CDR1 and CDR2: MRHNA, SNTAGT. The sequencing sample was made of peripheral blood. The sequence derives from a man aged 60 to 69 who had recovered from COVID-19. The chain has TRBV6-4 and TRBJ2-3; the match to TRBD2 covers 10 bases. CDR3 nucleotides: TGTGCCAGCAGTAGCGGGGGGGCTTCAGATACGCAGTATTTT. Protein product: CASSSGGASDTQYF.